This T cell receptor beta chain comes out of a study of T cells in women clearing cervical HPV infection (dated by TCRdb to the late 2010s). About the study as a whole: The cases were 20 to 25 women with histologically confirmed HPV16-related CIN3 or worse, and 2 of those women had invasive cancers. As quality controls, five blinded duplicates were added to each group, bringing the total to 60 or so samples made up of some 50 participants and 10 or so replicates. The parent cohort enrolled about 10,000 women aged 18 or older in Guanacaste, Costa Rica, during about 1993 to 1995 and followed them for approximately 7 years. Controls were around 24 women whose single incident HPV16 infection cleared within 12 months without precancer or cancer developing. Among cases, blood sampling occurred a median of 149 days after lesion detection, with an interquartile range of roughly 85 to 210 days. Cases and controls were matched on age within five years and on year of sample collection. Case blood was taken at the visit when the lesion was first identified, whereas control blood was taken when infection was no longer detected. Since only a few of the women had HLA typing available, the possibility that HLA type was acting as a confounder could not be ruled out. Nested within Costa Rica's Guanacaste HPV Natural History Study, an exploratory proof-of-principle case-control study compared TCR repertoires across cervical HPV16 outcomes. Cases had a median age of around 34 years compared with 38 for controls, and baseline characteristics showed no significant differences between the groups.

The immunoSEQ assay used multiplex PCR to amplify TCR beta CDR3 regions from an average of about 1,200 ng of genomic DNA per sample. The assay corrected primer bias using a complete synthetic TCR repertoire to establish an amplification baseline. Amplicons were sequenced on the Illumina platform. Concerning the study's data processing: Sequence errors were corrected by clustering with frequency ratios and a modified nearest-neighbor algorithm, and the sequences were then analyzed in the immunoSEQ Analyzer using IMGT gene definitions. At each rarefaction depth, TCR richness and evenness were averaged over 20 rarefaction repeats, and samples with fewer sequences than the depth were excluded. Wilcoxon rank sum tests with FDR correction were used to compare relative abundances of V, D and J genes between the groups. For the blinded duplicates, the intraclass correlation was over 95% for TCR richness and averaged around 81% across roughly 65 gene segments. TCRdb retrieved this table from immuneACCESS and kept in-frame rearrangements only. Not all clones are present; in checked studies, unresolved V genes account for under half, and no reason is known for the remainder. V, J and clone size derive from that table, while D and trimming were established from the DNA sequence. The sample's clone listing holds 31,000 or so clones. 3.5% to 4.5% of the sample comes from the top ten.

Taken from the germline V gene, the CDR1 and CDR2 loops are MRHNA and SNTAGT. Including cysteine and phenylalanine, the CDR3 has 15 amino acids. The CDR3 was read in part: 36 bases, with the frame set at base 1. Compared with germline, V lacks 2 bases and J lacks 6 bases; bases without a gene match: 1. Every participant had a single incident cervical HPV16 infection, and women with prevalent HPV16 infections were excluded. Cervical HPV DNA was detected by MY09/MY11 PCR, and genotyping was performed by dot-blot hybridization. Approximately 15 mL of heparinized blood were centrifuged, and the buffy coat was aliquoted, frozen at -30°C, then stored at -80°C. Genomic DNA was extracted from buffy coat specimens using QIAGEN kits. Broader findings and caveats from the paper: Whether associations preceded infection or resulted from infection could not be shown with the cross-sectional design, and effector/memory subsets and HPV-specific T cells were not isolated. By combining richness with V gene abundances, random forest classifiers separated cases from controls with an estimated AUC of 0.83. Cases had lower TRBV6-7 relative abundance than controls (about 0.1% versus 0.15%; Bonferroni P = 0.0008). Because the number of T cells in each sample was unknown, differences in richness could reflect differing T-cell content rather than repertoire biology. TCR repertoire richness was significantly higher in CIN3+ cases than in controls across sequencing depths, while evenness did not differ.

To note about this clone: The specificity of this receptor is unknown. The CDR3 is cut off 3 residues early in the read; its end comes from the germline J gene.

The sequence was collected from a woman aged 18 to 75 with a cervical HPV16 infection that either progressed to CIN3+ or cleared (not recorded which). The chain links TRBV6-4 with TRBJ1-6, with 10 junctional bases fitting TRBD1. The sequencing input was blood buffy coat. The CDR3 loop reads CASSDGDRGNSPLHF. CDR3 DNA (partial): TGTGCCAGCAGTGACGGGGACAGGGGTAATTCACCC.